This entry is about one T cell receptor (beta chain). This record comes from a study of OX40 agonist ivuxolimab in advanced cancers. Germline lookup yields CDR1 GTSNPN and CDR2 SVGIG (reference sequence). Trimming removed 3 bases from V and 2 bases from J, with 13 bases in between. The CDR3 has 14 amino acids. Method: immunoSEQ multiplex PCR; TCRdb's copy keeps in-frame clones and lacks some. This sample has approximately 77,000 clones, with about 90% found just once. Here the sequenced sample was CD4+ or CD8+ T cells sorted from blood, taken in a trial of the OX40 agonist ivuxolimab. The receptor was derived from an adult with an advanced solid tumor such as melanoma, head and neck, liver or kidney cancer. This chain connects TRBV30 to TRBJ1-1; D not resolved. The CDR3 region has the DNA TGTGCCTGGAGGGTGGGTACAGTAAACACTGAAGCTTTCTTT. It translates to CAWRVGTVNTEAFF. The full variable domain, rest sourced from reference TRBV30 and TRBJ1-1, is SQTIHQWPATLVQPVGSPLSLECTVEGTSNPNLYWYRQAAGRGLQLLFYSVGIGQISSEVPQNLSASRPQDRQFILSSKKLLLSDSGFYLCAWRVGTVNTEAFFGQGTRLTVV.